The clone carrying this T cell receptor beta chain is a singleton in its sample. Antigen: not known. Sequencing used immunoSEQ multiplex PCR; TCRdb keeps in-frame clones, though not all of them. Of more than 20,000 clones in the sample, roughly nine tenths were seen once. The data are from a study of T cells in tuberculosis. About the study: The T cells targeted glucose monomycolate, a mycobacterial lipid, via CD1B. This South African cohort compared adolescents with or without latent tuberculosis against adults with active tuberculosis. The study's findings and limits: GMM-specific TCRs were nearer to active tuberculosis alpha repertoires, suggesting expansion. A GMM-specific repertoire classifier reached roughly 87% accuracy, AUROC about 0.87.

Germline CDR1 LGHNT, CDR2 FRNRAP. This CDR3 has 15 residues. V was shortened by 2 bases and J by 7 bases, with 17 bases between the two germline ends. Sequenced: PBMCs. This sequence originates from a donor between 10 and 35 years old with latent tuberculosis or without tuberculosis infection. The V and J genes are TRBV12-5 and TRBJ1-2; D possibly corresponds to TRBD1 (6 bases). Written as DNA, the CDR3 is TGTGCTAGTGGTTTGACCCAAGGGGGGGTGAGTGGCTACACCTTC. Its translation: CASGLTQGGVSGYTF.